A selection of T cell receptor beta chains follows, all from one sample in a study of metastatic and nonmetastatic thyroid tumors. TCRdb re-called the PCR reads via MiXCR. The sample lists about 6,100 clones; 33% were seen once. Sequencing input: adjacent normal tissue. The source is a male donor with papillary thyroid cancer or a benign thyroid nodule (not recorded which). Some clones in this sample may be carry-over from other donors' samples. Both conserved end residues are part of each CDR3. The D gene is left open where the match is weak. The size field is filled for only some rows; it gives once, few, many or a size class.

len: 15; j_gene: TRBJ1-5; d_gene: .; abundance: few; v_gene: TRBV27; CDR3nt: TGTGCCAGCAGTTCGGTGGACGGAGATTATCAGCCCCAGCATTTT; CDR3aa: CASSSVDGDYQPQHF
len: 13; j_gene: TRBJ1-4; d_gene: .; abundance: large; v_gene: TRBV19; CDR3nt: TGTGCCAGTAGAGGACACCCGGGAGAAAAACTGTTTTTT; CDR3aa: CASRGHPGEKLFF
len: 17; j_gene: TRBJ2-2; d_gene: .; abundance: .; v_gene: TRBV20-1; CDR3nt: TGCAGTGCTAGAGAGTTGGGAGCGGGCAGGAACACCGGGGAGCTGTTTTTT; CDR3aa: CSARELGAGRNTGELFF
len: 13; j_gene: TRBJ2-7; d_gene: .; abundance: .; v_gene: TRBV19; CDR3nt: TGTGCCAGTAGTCCTACCCTTTCCTACGAGCAGTACTTC; CDR3aa: CASSPTLSYEQYF
len: 17; j_gene: TRBJ1-1; d_gene: TRBD1; abundance: .; v_gene: TRBV28; CDR3nt: TGTGCCAGCAACAGCATCCGACAGGGGGTGTATATCACTGAAGCTTTCTTT; CDR3aa: CASNSIRQGVYITEAFF
len: 15; j_gene: TRBJ2-5; d_gene: .; abundance: .; v_gene: TRBV14; CDR3nt: TGTGCCAGCAGCCAAGATTACGGGTGGCAAGAGACCCAGTACTTC; CDR3aa: CASSQDYGWQETQYF
len: 14; j_gene: TRBJ2-1; d_gene: .; abundance: .; v_gene: TRBV11-2; CDR3nt: TGTGCCACCGGGGCCAAAGACGACTTGGATGAGCAGTTCTTC; CDR3aa: CATGAKDDLDEQFF
len: 13; j_gene: TRBJ1-2; d_gene: .; abundance: .; v_gene: TRBV6-2/TRBV6-3; CDR3nt: TGTGCCAGCAGTTACGACAGTAACTATGGCTACACCTTC; CDR3aa: CASSYDSNYGYTF
len: 14; j_gene: TRBJ2-7; d_gene: TRBD1; abundance: many; v_gene: TRBV5-4; CDR3nt: TGTGCCAGCAGCTTAAGGGACAGTAACTACGAGCAGTACTTC; CDR3aa: CASSLRDSNYEQYF
len: 14; j_gene: TRBJ1-6; d_gene: .; abundance: .; v_gene: TRBV30; CDR3nt: TGTGCCTGGAGTGACGCGCAGGGCCGGGCACCCCTCCACTTT; CDR3aa: CAWSDAQGRAPLHF
len: 16; j_gene: TRBJ1-5; d_gene: TRBD1; abundance: many; v_gene: TRBV2; CDR3nt: TGTGCCAGCAGAATAGGAGCGGGACAGGGCAATCAGCCCCAGCATTTT; CDR3aa: CASRIGAGQGNQPQHF
len: 13; j_gene: TRBJ1-6; d_gene: .; abundance: .; v_gene: TRBV6-2/TRBV6-3; CDR3nt: TGTGCCACCCGGACCAGGGTGGATTCACCCCTCCACTTT; CDR3aa: CATRTRVDSPLHF
len: 13; j_gene: TRBJ1-5; d_gene: .; abundance: .; v_gene: TRBV20-1; CDR3nt: TGCAGTGCCGGGATGAATGACAATCAGCCCCAGCATTTT; CDR3aa: CSAGMNDNQPQHF
len: 16; j_gene: TRBJ2-3; d_gene: TRBD2; abundance: many; v_gene: TRBV20-1; CDR3nt: TGCAGTGCTAGACCTCCATCTAGCGGAACCACAGATACGCAGTATTTT; CDR3aa: CSARPPSSGTTDTQYF
len: 16; j_gene: TRBJ2-2; d_gene: .; abundance: .; v_gene: TRBV5-1; CDR3nt: TGCGCCAGCAGCTTGGTTCCCATCGCGAACACCGGGGAGCTGTTTTTT; CDR3aa: CASSLVPIANTGELFF
len: 14; j_gene: TRBJ2-5; d_gene: TRBD1; abundance: large; v_gene: TRBV6-1; CDR3nt: TGTGCCAGCAGACCCCAGGGCGCAGGGGGGACCCAGTACTTC; CDR3aa: CASRPQGAGGTQYF
len: 15; j_gene: TRBJ2-5; d_gene: .; abundance: .; v_gene: TRBV20-1; CDR3nt: TGCAGTGCTAGAACCCCTCGACAAGATCAAGAGACCCAGTACTTC; CDR3aa: CSARTPRQDQETQYF
len: 16; j_gene: TRBJ2-1; d_gene: TRBD2; abundance: large; v_gene: TRBV6-2/TRBV6-3; CDR3nt: TGTGCCAGCAGCCGCACGAGCGGGGGGGATTGGGGTGAGCAGTTCTTC; CDR3aa: CASSRTSGGDWGEQFF
len: 15; j_gene: TRBJ2-1; d_gene: TRBD2; abundance: large; v_gene: TRBV24-1; CDR3nt: TGTGCCACCAGTGATTTGACACTAGCGGGGGAAACGCAGTTCTTC; CDR3aa: CATSDLTLAGETQFF
len: 14; j_gene: TRBJ2-5; d_gene: .; abundance: medium-sized; v_gene: TRBV11-2; CDR3nt: TGTGCCAGCAGCTTAGAAGCGCAGCAGGAGACCCAGTACTTC; CDR3aa: CASSLEAQQETQYF
len: 13; j_gene: TRBJ1-5; d_gene: .; abundance: .; v_gene: TRBV5-1; CDR3nt: TGCGCCAGCAGCTTGGGTAGCAATCAGCCCCAGCATTTT; CDR3aa: CASSLGSNQPQHF
len: 14; j_gene: TRBJ2-2; d_gene: TRBD1; abundance: .; v_gene: TRBV5-1; CDR3nt: TGCGCCAGCAGTGAGGACAGGGGGGCCGGGGAGCTGTTTTTT; CDR3aa: CASSEDRGAGELFF
len: 17; j_gene: TRBJ2-5; d_gene: .; abundance: few; v_gene: TRBV27; CDR3nt: TGTGCCAGCAGTTTACTTCCAGTGACGATGTACCAAGAGACCCAGTACTTC; CDR3aa: CASSLLPVTMYQETQYF
len: 11; j_gene: TRBJ2-4; d_gene: .; abundance: medium-sized; v_gene: TRBV6-1; CDR3nt: TGTGCCAGCAGCACCGGGTCGTCGGGGCACTTC; CDR3aa: CASSTGSSGHF
len: 15; j_gene: TRBJ2-3; d_gene: TRBD1; abundance: .; v_gene: TRBV5-6; CDR3nt: TGTGCCAGCAGCAAAGACAGGGGGAATACAGATACGCAGTATTTT; CDR3aa: CASSKDRGNTDTQYF
len: 15; j_gene: TRBJ1-6; d_gene: TRBD1; abundance: .; v_gene: TRBV19; CDR3nt: TGTGCCAGTAGTCGGCCGACAGGGTACAAACTCACCCTCCACTTT; CDR3aa: CASSRPTGYKLTLHF
len: 16; j_gene: TRBJ1-1; d_gene: .; abundance: few; v_gene: TRBV28; CDR3nt: TGTGCCAGCAGTTTAAATATGGCGGTCATGAACACTGAAGCTTTCTTT; CDR3aa: CASSLNMAVMNTEAFF
len: 18; j_gene: TRBJ2-6; d_gene: .; abundance: .; v_gene: TRBV6-1; CDR3nt: TGTGCCAGCAGTGAACCCCGGACAGTTTTATCCGGTGCCAACGTCCTGACTTTC; CDR3aa: CASSEPRTVLSGANVLTF
len: 16; j_gene: TRBJ2-5; d_gene: TRBD1; abundance: .; v_gene: TRBV20-1; CDR3nt: TGCAGTGCCGGAATGACAGGGGACCGATGTCAAGAGACCCAGTACTTC; CDR3aa: CSAGMTGDRCQETQYF
len: 12; j_gene: TRBJ1-6; d_gene: .; abundance: .; v_gene: TRBV4-2; CDR3nt: TGTGCCAGCAGCTTTGCCACCTCACCCCTCCACTTT; CDR3aa: CASSFATSPLHF
len: 15; j_gene: TRBJ2-7; d_gene: TRBD2; abundance: .; v_gene: TRBV5-8; CDR3nt: TGTGCCAGCAGCTTCGTCCTAGCGGGGTCCTACGAGCAGTACTTC; CDR3aa: CASSFVLAGSYEQYF
len: 14; j_gene: TRBJ1-5; d_gene: .; abundance: .; v_gene: TRBV20-1; CDR3nt: TGCAGTGCTAGTGTGGACAGCGGCCCAGGGACCCAGCATTTT; CDR3aa: CSASVDSGPGTQHF
len: 13; j_gene: TRBJ1-6; d_gene: TRBD1; abundance: .; v_gene: TRBV12-5; CDR3nt: TGTGCTAGTAGACAGGGGGCCAACCCACCCCTCCACTTT; CDR3aa: CASRQGANPPLHF
len: 15; j_gene: TRBJ2-7; d_gene: .; abundance: .; v_gene: TRBV2; CDR3nt: TGTGCCAGCAGCGTAGAGCCGGCGGTCGACTACGAGCAGTACTTC; CDR3aa: CASSVEPAVDYEQYF
len: 14; j_gene: TRBJ1-2; d_gene: .; abundance: .; v_gene: TRBV25-1; CDR3nt: TGTGCCAGCAGTGGACGGGACACTACCTATGGCTACACATTC; CDR3aa: CASSGRDTTYGYTF
len: 14; j_gene: TRBJ1-4; d_gene: .; abundance: few; v_gene: TRBV6-1; CDR3nt: TGTGCCAGCAGGTCGGACAGCGGCAGTAAAAAACTGTTTTTT; CDR3aa: CASRSDSGSKKLFF
len: 15; j_gene: TRBJ2-6; d_gene: .; abundance: few; v_gene: TRBV28; CDR3nt: TGTGCCAGCAGTTTTTTTAGGGGCGGGGCCAACGCCCTGACATTC; CDR3aa: CASSFFRGGANALTF
len: 15; j_gene: TRBJ1-2; d_gene: .; abundance: .; v_gene: TRBV4-2; CDR3nt: TGTGCCAGCAGCCAAGACGGGAAAACTCCCTATGGCTACACCTTC; CDR3aa: CASSQDGKTPYGYTF
len: 12; j_gene: TRBJ2-2; d_gene: TRBD2; abundance: .; v_gene: TRBV20-1; CDR3nt: TGCAGTGCTAGGCGGGAGACCGGGGAGCTGTTTTTT; CDR3aa: CSARRETGELFF
len: 15; j_gene: TRBJ2-1; d_gene: TRBD1; abundance: .; v_gene: TRBV4-3; CDR3nt: TGCGCCAGCAGCCAAGGGGACAGGGTGGTGAATGAGCAGTTCTTC; CDR3aa: CASSQGDRVVNEQFF